This entry lists 29 T cell receptor beta chains sequenced from one sample in a study of blood T cell repertoires in COVID-19. Produced via immunoSEQ multiplex PCR; TCRdb's table is partial and in-frame only. The sample records under 100,000 clones, 70% to 90% being singletons. Sequenced sample: peripheral blood. These TCRs come from a human donor in a cohort sampled during active COVID-19.

The chain links TRBV7-2 to TRBJ1-3; D unclear. Germline-derived CDR1 and CDR2 are SGHTA and FQGNSA. V lost 7 bases and J lost 0, with 10 bases in between. There are 14 residues in the CDR3. The CDR3 is CASTLTFSGNTIYF. The CDR3 bases are TGTGCCAGCACCCTTACATTCTCTGGAAACACCATATATTTT.

This clone was detected once. The rearrangement uses TRBV5-4 and TRBJ1-6, with 7 bases identical to TRBD1. Germline loops: CDR1 SGHNT, CDR2 YYREEE (reference sequence). There are 15 residues in the CDR3. The V gene end was trimmed by 2 bases and the J gene end by 6 bases; junction bases not matched to a gene: 5. CDR3 loop: CASSFRDSFNSPLHF. In DNA, the CDR3 is TGTGCCAGCAGCTTCCGGGACAGTTTTAATTCACCCCTCCACTTT.

The chain uses TRBV7-2 and TRBJ1-1; unclear D gene. V was trimmed by 7 bases and J by 3 bases, leaving 15 bases between them. The CDR3 is 14 residues long. Germline CDR1 and CDR2: SGHTA and FQGNSA. The CDR3 is CASTSRIGDTEAFF. Written as DNA, the CDR3 is TGTGCCAGCACCTCCCGAATCGGAGACACTGAAGCTTTCTTT. Together with reference TRBV7-2 and TRBJ1-1, the CDR3 gives the full variable domain: GAGVSQSPSNKVTEKGKDVELRCDPISGHTALYWYRQSLGQGLEFLIYFQGNSAPDKSGLPSDRFSAERTGGSVSTLTIQRTQQEDSAVYLCASTSRIGDTEAFFGQGTRLTVV.

This clone has a single count. The chain links TRBV5-1 to TRBJ1-6; D may be TRBD1 (5 bases). Germline V gene sequence: CDR1 SGHRS, CDR2 YFSETQ. Trimming left V 9 bases short and J 7 bases short, with 14 bases between. The CDR3 is 13 amino acids. For the CDR3, the DNA is TGCGCCACCGCGACAGCTCAGAATTCACCCCTCCACTTT. Translated: CATATAQNSPLHF.

J is TRBJ1-1 and V is TRBV6-5, with D perhaps matching TRBD1 (6 bases). Deletions cut 0 bases from V and 5 bases from J, with 13 bases between. The length of the CDR3 is 15 residues. The germline gives CDR1 MNHEY, CDR2 SVGAGI. The CDR3, as DNA: TGTGCCAGCAGTTACTCACAGGGTGGGGGAACTGAAGCTTTCTTT. Translating gives CASSYSQGGGTEAFF.

This clone was picked up one time. This chain joins TRBV5-1 and TRBJ2-7, with 7 bases matching TRBD1. Trimming took 4 bases from V and 5 from J; bases not matched to a gene: 9. Per germline, CDR1 SGHRS and CDR2 YFSETQ. The CDR3 is made up of 14 amino acids. CDR3 DNA sequence: TGCGCCAGCAGCCCCGGACAGGCTTTCGACGAGCAGTACTTC. This gives the protein CASSPGQAFDEQYF.

J is TRBJ2-2 and V is TRBV29-1, with D unclear. The CDR3 consists of 13 residues. Germline V gene data show CDR1 as SQVTM and CDR2 as ANQGSEA. Trimming shortened V by 4 bases and J by 2 bases, and 8 bases separated the two germline ends. The CDR3 region is CSVVQFNTGELFF. The CDR3 nucleotides are TGCAGCGTTGTACAGTTTAACACCGGGGAGCTGTTTTTT.

The V gene is TRBV5-1, the J gene TRBJ2-5, with D perhaps matching TRBD1 (6 bases). V shed 6 bases and J shed 2 bases, with 26 bases lying between them. Germline V CDR1 and CDR2: SGHRS, YFSETQ. CDR3 length: 18 residues. The CDR3 sequence: CASTYWGLLSFGQETQYF. The DNA of the CDR3 is TGCGCCAGCACCTATTGGGGGCTCCTCTCGTTTGGACAAGAGACCCAGTACTTC.

The J gene is TRBJ2-4, the V gene TRBV30; D is possibly TRBD2 (5 bases). Trimming cost V 3 bases and J 2 bases, with 8 bases left between them. Germline lookup yields CDR1 GTSNPN and CDR2 SVGIG (reference sequence). CDR3 length equals 13 residues. The CDR3 is CAWSPGTKNIQYF. The CDR3, as DNA: TGTGCCTGGAGCCCCGGGACCAAAAACATTCAGTACTTC.

The V gene is TRBV10-2, the J gene TRBJ1-5; 8 bases agree with TRBD1. The CDR3 runs 13 residues. Germline lookup yields CDR1 WSHSY and CDR2 SAAADI. Trimming took 5 bases from V and 6 from J; bases not matched to a gene: 3. The CDR3 DNA reads as TGCGCCAGCAGTTCAGGGGGCGGTCAGCCCCAGCATTTT. This translates into CASSSGGGQPQHF.

The V gene is TRBV4-2, the J gene TRBJ2-5; 12 bases are a match to TRBD1. Trimming removed 4 bases from V and 5 bases from J; junction bases left unmatched: 14. The CDR3 covers 18 residues. Germline CDR1 reads LGHNA; CDR2 reads YNFKEQ. The DNA of the CDR3 is TGTGCCAGCAGCCTAAAAGGGGCCGGGACAGGGGGCTTGGAGACCCAGTACTTC. Its translation is CASSLKGAGTGGLETQYF.

The chain joins TRBV5-4 to TRBJ1-1, with 8 bases lining up with TRBD1. The CDR3 consists of 15 residues. V dropped 6 bases and J dropped 5; count of bases not matched to a gene: 12. CDR1 and CDR2 (germline): SGHNT, YYREEE (reference sequence). CDR3 sequence reads: CASTYLTGGRTEAFF. The CDR3 bases are TGTGCCAGCACCTACCTAACAGGGGGGCGAACTGAAGCTTTCTTT.

The CDR3 loop reads CASSPRGPWGEAFF. The DNA of the CDR3 is TGTGCCAGCAGTCCCCGCGGGCCCTGGGGTGAAGCTTTCTTT. The chain couples TRBV9 to TRBJ1-1; D ambiguous. Deletions cut 5 bases from V and 7 bases from J, with 18 bases between. The CDR3 sequence is 14 residues long. Germline CDR1 and CDR2: SGDLS and YYNGEE.

This rearrangement joins TRBV10-1 to TRBJ1-1; the D gene is possibly TRBD1 (6 bases). V lost 9 bases and J lost 7, with 12 bases in between. Germline CDR1 reads WNHNN; CDR2 reads SYGVQD (reference sequence). There are 11 residues in the CDR3. CDR3: CARMDSFEAFF. CDR3 sequence (DNA): TGCGCCAGGATGGACAGTTTTGAAGCTTTCTTT.

The chain links TRBV11-2 to TRBJ1-3; D is undetermined. Trimming shortened V by 3 bases and J by 4 bases, and 13 bases separated the two germline ends. Germline values: CDR1 SGHAT, CDR2 FQNNGV. This CDR3 spans 15 amino acids. The CDR3 region has the DNA TGTGCCAGCAGCTTTGAGGGCTTGAGAGGAAACACCATATATTTT. Amino acids: CASSFEGLRGNTIYF.

The genes are TRBV7-2 and TRBJ2-3; tentatively, D is TRBD2 (5 bases). CDR3 size: 17 residues. Germline assignment: CDR1 SGHTA and CDR2 FQGNSA. V shed 0 bases and J shed 0 bases, with 13 bases lying between them. The CDR3 DNA reads as TGTGCCAGCAGCTTAGCATACCGGCGGGCCAGCACAGATACGCAGTATTTT. Amino acid sequence: CASSLAYRRASTDTQYF. Full variable domain (rest looked up from reference TRBV7-2 and TRBJ2-3): GAGVSQSPSNKVTEKGKDVELRCDPISGHTALYWYRQSLGQGLEFLIYFQGNSAPDKSGLPSDRFSAERTGGSVSTLTIQRTQQEDSAVYLCASSLAYRRASTDTQYFGPGTRLTVL.

CDR3 coding DNA: TGCGCCAGCAGTTCTCGGTCCTTCTTGAACACCGGGGAGCTGTTTTTT. Its translation: CASSSRSFLNTGELFF. This chain links TRBV4-1 with TRBJ2-2; D is uncertain. Germline assignment: CDR1 MGHRA and CDR2 YSYEKL. This CDR3 has 16 residues. V was cut by 6 bases and J by 1 base, with 15 bases left in between.

The chain carries TRBV6-1 and TRBJ2-1; TRBD2 matches at 9 bases. The CDR3 totals 18 residues. The germline V gene has CDR1 MNHNS and CDR2 SASEGT. The V and J ends lost 4 bases and 12 bases, in that order; junction bases with no gene match: 22. Here the CDR3 DNA reads TGTGCCAGCAGTGCGGGTTTATGGGGTAGCGGGGGCCACAAAATGCAGTTCTTC. Residues: CASSAGLWGSGGHKMQFF.

This clone has a handful of counts. The chain has TRBV7-2 and TRBJ2-6; D perhaps matches TRBD2 (5 bases). The germline CDR1 and CDR2 sequences are SGHTA and FQGNSA. This CDR3 has 16 residues. The V end was cut by 5 bases, the J end by 0 bases, with 11 bases between. The CDR3 loop reads CASSLTRDSGANVLTF. As DNA, the CDR3 is TGTGCCAGCAGCCTAACCCGGGACTCTGGGGCCAACGTCCTGACTTTC.

The rearrangement joins TRBV19 to TRBJ2-6; perhaps TRBD2 as D (5 bases). With 5 bases removed from V and 4 bases from J, the gap between germline ends came to 9 bases. This CDR3 is built from 14 residues. Per germline, CDR1 LNHDA and CDR2 SQIVND (reference sequence). CDR3: CASSEGGGANVLTF. The CDR3 DNA sequence: TGTGCCAGTAGTGAGGGTGGCGGGGCCAACGTCCTGACTTTC. The complete variable domain, with remaining parts taken from reference TRBV19 and TRBJ2-6, reads DGGITQSPKYLFRKEGQNVTLSCEQNLNHDAMYWYRQDPGQGLRLIYYSQIVNDFQKGDIAEGYSVSREKKESFPLTVTSAQKNPTAFYLCASSEGGGANVLTFGAGSRLTVL.

V gene TRBV6-5 combines with J gene TRBJ1-4; 9 bases line up with TRBD1. Germline trimming cut 7 bases from V and 8 bases from J; bases unmatched to any gene: 11. This CDR3 contains 15 residues. In germline, CDR1 is MNHEY, CDR2 SVGAGI. The DNA of the CDR3 is TGTGCCAGCATTGCGATGACAGGGGGGAAGGAAAAACTGTTTTTT. It yields the protein CASIAMTGGKEKLFF.

This chain links TRBV28 with TRBJ1-2; 7 bases agree with TRBD1. V shed 3 bases, J shed 3 bases, and the junction held 4 bases outside the gene matches. The germline V gene has CDR1 MDHEN and CDR2 SYDVKM. The CDR3 consists of 14 residues. In DNA, the CDR3 is TGTGCCAGCAGTTTTACAGGGGCCTACTATGGCTACACCTTC. Its protein is CASSFTGAYYGYTF.

The chain is built from TRBV6-5 and TRBJ2-7, with 7 bases aligning to TRBD1. The CDR3 has 14 amino acids. The V and J ends lost 6 bases and 3 bases, in that order; junction bases with no gene match: 8. Germline CDR1 reads MNHEY; CDR2 reads SVGAGI. CDR3 loop: CASSRQTGNYEQYF. Written as DNA, the CDR3 is TGTGCCAGCAGCCGTCAGACAGGGAACTACGAGCAGTACTTC.

V and J are TRBV6-5 and TRBJ1-1; unclear D gene. This CDR3 has 14 amino acids. Germline lookup yields CDR1 MNHEY and CDR2 SVGAGI. V gave up 2 bases and J gave up 0 bases, with 7 bases separating them. The CDR3 coding sequence is TGTGCCAGCAGTTACAGCGGTGTGAACACTGAAGCTTTCTTT. Translated: CASSYSGVNTEAFF.

This rearrangement joins TRBV5-4 to TRBJ1-6; TRBD1 matches 10 bases. The ends lost 3 bases at V and 10 bases at J; junction bases unmatched: 4. Germline V gene data show CDR1 as SGHNT and CDR2 as YYREEE (reference sequence). The CDR3 covers 14 residues. CDR3 sequence: CASSSGTGVSPLHF. For the CDR3, the DNA is TGTGCCAGCAGCTCCGGGACAGGGGTCTCACCCCTCCACTTT.

This rearrangement joins TRBV18 to TRBJ2-1; TRBD2 might be the D (7 bases). The CDR3 runs to 17 residues. V dropped 4 bases and J dropped 5 bases, with 21 bases sitting between them. Germline assignment: CDR1 KGHSH and CDR2 LQKENI. The CDR3 reads CASSQGFAGAPNNEQFF. The CDR3 nucleotides read TGTGCCAGCTCACAAGGCTTCGCGGGGGCACCAAACAATGAGCAGTTCTTC.

The genes are TRBV11-3 and TRBJ2-4; TRBD2 matches at 7 bases. Germline V gene lookup returns CDR1 SGHNT and CDR2 YENEEA. J gave up 7 bases and V 5 bases, and 11 bases lay outside the gene matches. CDR3 length: 15 residues. CDR3 nucleotides: TGTGCCAGCAGCCATGGGGGAGGGGCTCGGAACATTCAGTACTTC. Amino acids: CASSHGGGARNIQYF.

The CDR3 sequence is CASSLAPGHQPQHF. CDR3 nucleotide sequence: TGTGCCAGCAGCTTAGCGCCAGGTCATCAGCCCCAGCATTTT. J is TRBJ1-5 and V is TRBV7-2; no firm D call. V shed 0 bases and J shed 5 bases, with 8 bases lying between them. CDR3 length: 14 amino acids. Germline CDR1 is SGHTA and CDR2 is FQGNSA.

The chain couples TRBV7-9 to TRBJ1-2, with TRBD1 identical over 7 bases. The germline gives CDR1 SEHNR, CDR2 FQNEAQ (reference sequence). J lost 4 bases, V lost 0 bases, and 5 bases had no gene match. CDR3 size: 15 residues. Here the CDR3 reads CASSLALAGGYGYTF. As DNA, the CDR3 is TGTGCCAGCAGCTTAGCGCTGGCAGGGGGCTATGGCTACACCTTC.